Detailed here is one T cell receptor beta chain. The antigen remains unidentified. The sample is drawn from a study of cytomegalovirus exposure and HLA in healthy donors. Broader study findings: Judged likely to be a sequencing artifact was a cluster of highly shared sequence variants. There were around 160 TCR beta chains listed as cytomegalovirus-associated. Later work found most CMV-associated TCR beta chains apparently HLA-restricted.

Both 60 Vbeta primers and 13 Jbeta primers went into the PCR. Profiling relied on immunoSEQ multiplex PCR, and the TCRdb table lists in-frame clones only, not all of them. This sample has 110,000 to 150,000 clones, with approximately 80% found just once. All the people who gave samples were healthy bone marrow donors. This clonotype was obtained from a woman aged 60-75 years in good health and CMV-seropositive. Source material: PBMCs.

The CDR3 coding sequence is TGTGCCAGTAGTATCGGACTGTCAGATACGCAGTATTTT. Translated: CASSIGLSDTQYF. The rearrangement uses TRBV19 and TRBJ2-3; tentatively, D is TRBD2 (5 bases). From germline, CDR1 is LNHDA and CDR2 SQIVND (reference sequence). The CDR3 length is 13 residues. Trimming shortened V by 3 bases and J by 4 bases, and 8 bases separated the two germline ends.